These 10 T cell receptor beta chains came from one sample sequenced in a study of spatial heterogeneity in lung cancer. Study observations and caveats: Tracking of tumor mutation counts was seen in expanded intratumoral alpha and beta TCR counts.

Their antigens remain unidentified. Indicated time point: sample taken at primary tumor resection. From the 5' RACE reads, TCRdb called clonotypes with MiXCR, one entry per CDR3 protein. The sample holds more than 20,000 distinct CDR3 sequences, approximately 16% seen once. The material was lung tumor tissue, obtained at surgery. Receptors originate from a female donor with early-stage non-small cell lung cancer.

V and J are TRBV7-3 and TRBJ2-3, with unresolved D. Germline V gene data show CDR1 as SGHTA and CDR2 as FQGTGA. The CDR3 length is 13 residues. Trimming cost V 1 base and J 0 bases, with 2 bases left between them. CDR3 protein: CASSLMSTDTQYF. CDR3 DNA sequence: TGTGCCAGCAGCTTAATGAGCACAGATACGCAGTATTTT.

At least ten counts were recorded for this clonotype. The chain couples TRBV6-2 or TRBV6-3 to TRBJ2-4, with D perhaps TRBD1 (5 bases). The length of the CDR3 is 15 residues. Germline V lookup: CDR1 MNHEY, CDR2 SVGEGT. The V gene lost 2 bases and the J gene lost 3 bases, with 11 bases spanning the gap. CDR3 in amino acids: CASSYGASGKNIQYF. In DNA form, the CDR3 reads TGTGCCAGCAGTTACGGGGCTTCGGGCAAAAACATTCAGTACTTC.

This clonotype was observed a few times. In nucleotides, the CDR3 is TGTGCCAGCACCGGGACAGGGGCCGCTGAGCAGTTCTTC. This gives the protein CASTGTGAAEQFF. The chain is built from TRBV27 and TRBJ2-1; 10 positions agree with TRBD1. The CDR3 is made up of 13 amino acids. Per the germline V gene, CDR1 is MNHEY and CDR2 is SMNVEV (reference sequence). The J segment lost 9 bases and the V segment lost 7 bases, leaving 6 bases of the junction unmatched.

The chain combines TRBV27 with TRBJ2-7; a possible D gene is TRBD1 (6 bases). The CDR3 consists of 13 residues. Trimming cost V 6 bases and J 3 bases, with 12 bases left between them. Germline CDR1 is MNHEY and CDR2 is SMNVEV (reference sequence). DNA of the CDR3: TGTGCCAGCAGCCCAGGACAGCACTACGAGCAGTACTTC. Its translation: CASSPGQHYEQYF.

The sample holds many counts of this clonotype. The V and J genes are TRBV2 and TRBJ2-1, with D uncertain. The germline gives CDR1 SNHLY, CDR2 FYNNEI. V was shortened by 4 bases and J by 8 bases, with 12 bases between the two germline ends. The CDR3 contains 13 residues. CDR3 DNA: TGTGCCAGCAGTGGTTTCGGATTTGATGAGCAGTTCTTC. Translated: CASSGFGFDEQFF.

In this sample, this clonotype turned up many times. V gene TRBV5-1 combines with J gene TRBJ2-3, with 8 bases identical to TRBD2. The CDR3 is 14 amino acids. Trimming at V came to 5 bases and at J to 8 bases, leaving 10 bases not matched to a gene. CDR1 is SGHRS, CDR2 YFSETQ, per germline. In DNA form, the CDR3 reads TGCGCCAGCAGTATTACTAGCGGCGGGGCTACGCAGTATTTT. Its protein is CASSITSGGATQYF.

The rearrangement links TRBV4-1 to TRBJ2-3, with a weak D call TRBD1 (6 bases). Germline V gene sequence: CDR1 MGHRA, CDR2 YSYEKL. V lost 0 bases, J lost 11 bases, and 12 bases lay in between. The CDR3 covers 13 residues. CDR3 region: CASSQDWLGGQYF. The CDR3 DNA follows: TGCGCCAGCAGCCAAGATTGGCTAGGGGGGCAGTATTTT.

This clonotype came up a few times. The chain employs TRBV29-1 and TRBJ2-3; TRBD1 matches at 10 bases. CDR1 and CDR2 (germline): SQVTM, ANQGSEA. With V trimmed by 3 bases and J by 1 base, 4 bases remained unmatched. The CDR3 sequence is 15 residues long. CDR3 bases: TGCAGCGTTGAGGGCGGACAGGGGGGCACAGATACGCAGTATTTT. It codes for CSVEGGQGGTDTQYF.

This clonotype is categorized as medium-sized. As DNA, the CDR3 is TGTGCCAGCACGATGGCTCGCCAAGAGACCCAGTACTTC. This codes for CASTMARQETQYF. The J gene is TRBJ2-5, the V gene TRBV6-1; no clear D gene. This CDR3 contains 13 residues. Looked up from germline, CDR1 is MNHNS and CDR2 is SASEGT. The germline V and J ends were trimmed by 7 bases and 1 base, with 10 bases remaining between them.

This clonotype was detected ten times or more. V gene TRBV20-1 combines with J gene TRBJ2-7; 8 bases are a match to TRBD2. From germline, CDR1 is DFQATT and CDR2 SNEGSKA (reference sequence). The ends lost 5 bases at V and 0 bases at J; junction bases unmatched: 6. The CDR3 extends over 14 amino acids. The CDR3 DNA follows: TGCAGTGCTGTTAGCGGGACCTTCTCCTACGAGCAGTACTTC. Amino acid sequence: CSAVSGTFSYEQYF.